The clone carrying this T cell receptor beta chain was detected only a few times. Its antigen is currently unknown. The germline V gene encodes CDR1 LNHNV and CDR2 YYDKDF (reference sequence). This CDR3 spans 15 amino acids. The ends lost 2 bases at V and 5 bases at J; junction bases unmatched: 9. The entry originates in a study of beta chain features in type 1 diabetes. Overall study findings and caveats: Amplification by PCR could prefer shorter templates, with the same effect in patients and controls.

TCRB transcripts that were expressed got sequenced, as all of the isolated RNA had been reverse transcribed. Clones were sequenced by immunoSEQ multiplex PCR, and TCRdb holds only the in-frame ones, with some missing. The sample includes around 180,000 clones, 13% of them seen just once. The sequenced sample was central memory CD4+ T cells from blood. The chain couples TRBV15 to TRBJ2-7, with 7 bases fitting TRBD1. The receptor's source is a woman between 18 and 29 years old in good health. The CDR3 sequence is CATSRPGQGVNEQYF. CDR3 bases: TGTGCCACCAGCAGACCCGGGCAGGGGGTCAACGAGCAGTACTTC.